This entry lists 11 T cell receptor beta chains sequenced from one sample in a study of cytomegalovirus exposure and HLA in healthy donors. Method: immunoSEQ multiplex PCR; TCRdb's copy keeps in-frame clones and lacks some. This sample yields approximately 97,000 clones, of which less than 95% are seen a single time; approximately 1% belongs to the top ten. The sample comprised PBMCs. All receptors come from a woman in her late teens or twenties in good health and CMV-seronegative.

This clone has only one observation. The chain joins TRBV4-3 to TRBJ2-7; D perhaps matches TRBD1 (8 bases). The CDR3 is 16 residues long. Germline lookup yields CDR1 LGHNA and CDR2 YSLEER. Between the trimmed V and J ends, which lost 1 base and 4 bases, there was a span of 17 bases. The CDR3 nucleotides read TGCGCCAGCAGCCAAGGGGGGGGACAGGAGCTTTACGAGCAGTACTTC. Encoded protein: CASSQGGGQELYEQYF.

The CDR3 region is CASSSGQGAMGQFF. DNA of the CDR3: TGTGCCAGCAGCTCGGGACAGGGGGCGATGGGGCAGTTCTTC. The V call is TRBV7-2, the J call TRBJ2-1, with 12 bases fitting TRBD1. Trimming at V came to 4 bases and at J to 12 bases, leaving 7 bases not matched to a gene. CDR1 and CDR2 (germline): SGHTA, FQGNSA. CDR3 length: 14 residues.

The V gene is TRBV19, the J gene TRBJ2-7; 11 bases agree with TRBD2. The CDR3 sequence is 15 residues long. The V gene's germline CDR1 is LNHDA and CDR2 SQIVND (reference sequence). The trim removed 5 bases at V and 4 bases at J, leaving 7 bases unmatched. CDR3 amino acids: CASSSQTSGAYEQYF. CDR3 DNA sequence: TGTGCCAGTAGTTCACAGACTAGCGGGGCTTACGAGCAGTACTTC.

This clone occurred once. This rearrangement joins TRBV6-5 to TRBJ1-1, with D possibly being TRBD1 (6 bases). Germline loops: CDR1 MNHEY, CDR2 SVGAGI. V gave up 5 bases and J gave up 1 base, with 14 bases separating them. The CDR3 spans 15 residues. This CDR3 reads CASSPLDRRNTEAFF. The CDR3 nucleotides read TGTGCCAGCAGTCCACTCGACAGGAGGAACACTGAAGCTTTCTTT.

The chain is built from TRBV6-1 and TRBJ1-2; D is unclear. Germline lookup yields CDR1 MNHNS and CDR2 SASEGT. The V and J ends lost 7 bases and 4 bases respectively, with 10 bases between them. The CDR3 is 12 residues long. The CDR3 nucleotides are TGTGCCAGCATGGCGGATAGCTATGGCTACACCTTC. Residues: CASMADSYGYTF.

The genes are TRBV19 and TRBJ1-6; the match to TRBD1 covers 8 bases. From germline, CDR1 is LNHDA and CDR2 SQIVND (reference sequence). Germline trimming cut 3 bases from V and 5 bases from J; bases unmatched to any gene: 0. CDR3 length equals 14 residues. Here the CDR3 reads CASSMGQDNSPLHF. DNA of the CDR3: TGTGCCAGTAGTATGGGACAGGATAATTCACCCCTCCACTTT. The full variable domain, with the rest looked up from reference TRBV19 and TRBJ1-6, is DGGITQSPKYLFRKEGQNVTLSCEQNLNHDAMYWYRQDPGQGLRLIYYSQIVNDFQKGDIAEGYSVSREKKESFPLTVTSAQKNPTAFYLCASSMGQDNSPLHFGNGTRLTVT.

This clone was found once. CDR3 DNA: TGTGCCAGCAGCTTGACAGGGCTAGTCACTGAAGCTTTCTTT. It yields the protein CASSLTGLVTEAFF. The rearrangement joins TRBV7-9 to TRBJ1-1, with 7 bases identical to TRBD1. V lost 3 bases to trimming and J lost 4 bases; unmatched junction nucleotides: 5. The CDR3 extends over 14 amino acids. Germline CDR1 is SEHNR and CDR2 is FQNEAQ (reference sequence).

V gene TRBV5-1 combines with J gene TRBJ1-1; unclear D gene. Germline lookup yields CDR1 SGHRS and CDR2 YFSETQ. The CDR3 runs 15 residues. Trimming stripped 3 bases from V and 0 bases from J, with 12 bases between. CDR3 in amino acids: CASSYAGVMNTEAFF. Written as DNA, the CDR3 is TGCGCCAGCAGCTATGCAGGTGTGATGAACACTGAAGCTTTCTTT.

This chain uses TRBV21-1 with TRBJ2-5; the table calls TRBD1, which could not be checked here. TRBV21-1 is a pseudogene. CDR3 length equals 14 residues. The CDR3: CASSKTGLRETQYF. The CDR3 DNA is TGTGCCAGCAGCAAGACAGGGCTCAGAGAGACCCAGTACTTC.

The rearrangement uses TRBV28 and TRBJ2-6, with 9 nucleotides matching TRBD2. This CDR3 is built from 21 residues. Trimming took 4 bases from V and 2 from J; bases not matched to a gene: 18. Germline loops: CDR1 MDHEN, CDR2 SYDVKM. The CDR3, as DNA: TGTGCCAGCAGTTCCACCCGGGTTAGCGGGGGTTCATACGCTGGGGCCAACGTCCTGACTTTC. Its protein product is CASSSTRVSGGSYAGANVLTF.

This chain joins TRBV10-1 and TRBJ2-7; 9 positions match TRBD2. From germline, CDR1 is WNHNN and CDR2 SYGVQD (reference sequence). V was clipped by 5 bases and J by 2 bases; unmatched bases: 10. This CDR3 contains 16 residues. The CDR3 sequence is CASSLPGLALPYEQYF. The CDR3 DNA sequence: TGCGCCAGCAGTCTCCCGGGACTAGCACTGCCCTACGAGCAGTACTTC.